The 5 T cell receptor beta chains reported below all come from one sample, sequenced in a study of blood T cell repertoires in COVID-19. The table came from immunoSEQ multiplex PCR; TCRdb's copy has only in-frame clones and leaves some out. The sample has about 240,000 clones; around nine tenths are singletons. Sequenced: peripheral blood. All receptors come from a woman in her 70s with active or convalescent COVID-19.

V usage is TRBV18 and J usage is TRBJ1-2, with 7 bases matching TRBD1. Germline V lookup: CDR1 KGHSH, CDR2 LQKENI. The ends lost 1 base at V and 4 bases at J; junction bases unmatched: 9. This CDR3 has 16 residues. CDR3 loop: CASSPRDSLVGYGYTF. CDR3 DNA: TGTGCCAGCTCACCACGGGACAGTTTGGTAGGCTATGGCTACACCTTC.

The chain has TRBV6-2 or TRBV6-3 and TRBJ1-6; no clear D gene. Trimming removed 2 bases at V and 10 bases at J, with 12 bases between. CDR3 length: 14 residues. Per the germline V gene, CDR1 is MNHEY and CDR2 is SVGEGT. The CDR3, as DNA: TGTGCCAGCAGTTACAACAGTATTCAGTCACCCCTCCACTTT. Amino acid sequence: CASSYNSIQSPLHF.

The CDR3 DNA follows: TGTGCCATCAGACGGGACACCATAAAATCCTACGAGCAGTACTTC. Its translation: CAIRRDTIKSYEQYF. J is TRBJ2-7 and V is TRBV10-3; D possibly corresponds to TRBD1 (6 bases). The germline gives CDR1 ENHRY, CDR2 SYGVKD. V dropped 6 bases and J dropped 1 base, with 16 bases sitting between them. The CDR3 totals 15 residues.

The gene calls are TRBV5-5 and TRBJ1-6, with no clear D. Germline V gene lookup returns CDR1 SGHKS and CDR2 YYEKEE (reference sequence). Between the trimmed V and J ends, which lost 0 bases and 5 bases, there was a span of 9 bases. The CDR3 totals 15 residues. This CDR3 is CASSLDSLDNSPLHF. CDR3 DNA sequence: TGTGCCAGCAGCTTGGACAGCCTGGATAATTCACCCCTCCACTTT.

In DNA, the CDR3 is TGTGCCAGCAGCTTGGGGACAGACACAGATACGCAGTATTTT. Translated: CASSLGTDTDTQYF. The V call is TRBV5-4, the J call TRBJ2-3, with a possible D match to TRBD1 (6 bases). V lost 0 bases and J 2 bases, leaving 7 bases between the germline ends. This CDR3 spans 14 amino acids. Germline V gives CDR1 SGHNT, CDR2 YYREEE (reference sequence).